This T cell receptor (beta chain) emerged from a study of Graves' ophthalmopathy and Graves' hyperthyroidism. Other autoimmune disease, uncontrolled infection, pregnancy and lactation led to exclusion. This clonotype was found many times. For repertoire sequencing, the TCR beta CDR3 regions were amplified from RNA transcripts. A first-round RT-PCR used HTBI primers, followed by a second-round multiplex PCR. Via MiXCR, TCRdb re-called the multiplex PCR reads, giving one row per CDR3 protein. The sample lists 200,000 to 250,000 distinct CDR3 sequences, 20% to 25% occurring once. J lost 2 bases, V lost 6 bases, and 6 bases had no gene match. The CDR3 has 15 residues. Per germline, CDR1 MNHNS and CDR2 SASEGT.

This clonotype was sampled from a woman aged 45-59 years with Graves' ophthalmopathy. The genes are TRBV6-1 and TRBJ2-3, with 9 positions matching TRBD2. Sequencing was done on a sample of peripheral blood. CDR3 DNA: TGTGCCAGCAGCAACCTAGCGGGACCCACAGATACGCAGTATTTT. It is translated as CASSNLAGPTDTQYF.